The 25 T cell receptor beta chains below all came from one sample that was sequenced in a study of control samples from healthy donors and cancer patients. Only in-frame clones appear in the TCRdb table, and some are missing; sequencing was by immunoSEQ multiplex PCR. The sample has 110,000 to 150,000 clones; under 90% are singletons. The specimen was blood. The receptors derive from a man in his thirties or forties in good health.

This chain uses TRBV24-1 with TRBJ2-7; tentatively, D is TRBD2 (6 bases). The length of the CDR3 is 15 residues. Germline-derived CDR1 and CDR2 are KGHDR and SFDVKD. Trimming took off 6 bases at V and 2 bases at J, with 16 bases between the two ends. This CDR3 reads CATSPGSHAPYEQYF. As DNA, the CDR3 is TGTGCCACCAGTCCCGGGAGCCATGCGCCCTACGAGCAGTACTTC.

This CDR3 is CASSPLGPQEKLFF. DNA for the CDR3: TGTGCCAGCAGCCCCCTGGGGCCTCAAGAAAAACTGTTTTTT. This chain uses TRBV11-2 with TRBJ1-4; maybe TRBD1 (5 bases). This CDR3 spans 14 amino acids. The ends were cut back, 5 bases at V and 8 bases at J, with 15 bases in the middle. Germline-derived CDR1 and CDR2 are SGHAT and FQNNGV.

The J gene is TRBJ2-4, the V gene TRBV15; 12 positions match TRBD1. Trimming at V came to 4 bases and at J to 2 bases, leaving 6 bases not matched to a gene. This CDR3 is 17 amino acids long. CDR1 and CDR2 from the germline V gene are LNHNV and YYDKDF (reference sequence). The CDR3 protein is CATSKGQGARTKNIQYF. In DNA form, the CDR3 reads TGTGCCACCAGCAAGGGACAGGGGGCGCGAACCAAAAACATTCAGTACTTC. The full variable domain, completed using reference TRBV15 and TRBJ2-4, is DAMVIQNPRYQVTQFGKPVTLSCSQTLNHNVMYWYQQKSSQAPKLLFHYYDKDFNNEADTPDNFQSRRPNTSFCFLDIRSPGLGDTAMYLCATSKGQGARTKNIQYFGAGTRLSVL.

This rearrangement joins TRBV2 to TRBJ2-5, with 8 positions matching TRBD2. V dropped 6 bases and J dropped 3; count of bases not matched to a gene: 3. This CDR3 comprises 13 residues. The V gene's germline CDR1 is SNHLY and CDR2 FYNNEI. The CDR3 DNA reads TGTGCCAGCAGCGGACTAGCAGAAGAGACCCAGTACTTC. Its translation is CASSGLAEETQYF.

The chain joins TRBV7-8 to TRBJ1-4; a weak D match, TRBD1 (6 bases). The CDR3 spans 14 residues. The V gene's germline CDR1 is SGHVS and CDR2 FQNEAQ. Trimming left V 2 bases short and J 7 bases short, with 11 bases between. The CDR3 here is CASSLTGMGEKLFF. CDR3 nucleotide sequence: TGTGCCAGCAGCTTAACAGGGATGGGTGAAAAACTGTTTTTT.

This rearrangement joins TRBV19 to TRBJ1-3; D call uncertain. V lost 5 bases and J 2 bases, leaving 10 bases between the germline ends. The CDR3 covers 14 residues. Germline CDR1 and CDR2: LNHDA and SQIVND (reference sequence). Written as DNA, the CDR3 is TGTGCCAGTAGTTTGGACGGACCTGGAAACACCATATATTTT. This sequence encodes CASSLDGPGNTIYF.

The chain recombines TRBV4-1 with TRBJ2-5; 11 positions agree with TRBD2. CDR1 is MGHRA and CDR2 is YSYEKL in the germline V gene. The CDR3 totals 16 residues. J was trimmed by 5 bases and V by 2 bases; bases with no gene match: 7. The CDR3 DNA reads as TGCGCCAGCAGCCAATTACTAGCGGGGGCTGGGGAGACCCAGTACTTC. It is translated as CASSQLLAGAGETQYF.

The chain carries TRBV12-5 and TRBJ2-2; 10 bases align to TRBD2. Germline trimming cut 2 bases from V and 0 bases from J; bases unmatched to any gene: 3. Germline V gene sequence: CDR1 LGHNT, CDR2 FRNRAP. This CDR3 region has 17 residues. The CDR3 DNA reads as TGTGCTAGTGGTTTGACACTAGCGGGGACGAACACCGGGGAGCTGTTTTTT. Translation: CASGLTLAGTNTGELFF. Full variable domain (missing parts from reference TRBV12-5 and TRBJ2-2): DARVTQTPRHKVTEMGQEVTMRCQPILGHNTVFWYRQTMMQGLELLAYFRNRAPLDDSGMPKDRFSAEMPDATLATLKIQPSEPRDSAVYFCASGLTLAGTNTGELFFGEGSRLTVL.

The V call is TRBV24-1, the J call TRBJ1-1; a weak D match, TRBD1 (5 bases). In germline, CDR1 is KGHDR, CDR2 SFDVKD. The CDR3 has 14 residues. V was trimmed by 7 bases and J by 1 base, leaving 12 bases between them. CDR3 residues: CATRTQGENTEAFF. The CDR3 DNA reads TGTGCCACCAGGACTCAAGGGGAGAACACTGAAGCTTTCTTT.

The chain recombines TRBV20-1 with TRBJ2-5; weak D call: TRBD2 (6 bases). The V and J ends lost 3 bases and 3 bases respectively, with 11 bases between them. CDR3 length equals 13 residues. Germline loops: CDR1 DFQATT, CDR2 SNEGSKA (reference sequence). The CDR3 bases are TGCAGTGCTAGTCCCGGGAGTGAAGAGACCCAGTACTTC. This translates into CSASPGSEETQYF.

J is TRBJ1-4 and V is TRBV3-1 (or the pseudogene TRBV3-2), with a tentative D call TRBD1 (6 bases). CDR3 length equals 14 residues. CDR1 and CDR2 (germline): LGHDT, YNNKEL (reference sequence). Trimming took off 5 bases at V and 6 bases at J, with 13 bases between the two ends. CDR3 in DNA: TGTGCCAGCAGCTACCGGGGGGCGGATGAAAAACTGTTTTTT. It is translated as CASSYRGADEKLFF.

The CDR3 region has the DNA TGTGCCATCAGTGAGTCTGGGGAAAACACTGAAGCTTTCTTT. Its translation: CAISESGENTEAFF. V usage is TRBV10-3 and J usage is TRBJ1-1, with no clear D. CDR1 is ENHRY and CDR2 is SYGVKD in the germline V gene. The V end was cut by 0 bases, the J end by 2 bases, with 7 bases between. This CDR3 spans 14 amino acids.

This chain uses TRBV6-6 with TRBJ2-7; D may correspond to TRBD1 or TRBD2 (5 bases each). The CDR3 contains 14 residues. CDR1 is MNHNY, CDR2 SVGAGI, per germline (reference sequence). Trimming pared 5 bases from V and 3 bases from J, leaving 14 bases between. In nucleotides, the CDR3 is TGTGCCAGCAGTATCTCGGGACCCAGCTACGAGCAGTACTTC. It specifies CASSISGPSYEQYF.

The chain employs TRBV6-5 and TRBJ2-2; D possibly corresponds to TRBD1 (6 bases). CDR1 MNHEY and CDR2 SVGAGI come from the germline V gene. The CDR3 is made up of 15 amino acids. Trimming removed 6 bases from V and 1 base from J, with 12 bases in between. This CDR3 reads CASRIRDMNTGELFF. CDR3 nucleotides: TGTGCCAGCAGAATAAGGGACATGAACACCGGGGAGCTGTTTTTT.

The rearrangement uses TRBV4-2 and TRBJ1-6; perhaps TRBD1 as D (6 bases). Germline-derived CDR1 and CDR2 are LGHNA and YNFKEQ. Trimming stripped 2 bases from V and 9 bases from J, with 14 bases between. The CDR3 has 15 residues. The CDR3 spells CASSQQTGPRSPLHF. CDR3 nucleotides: TGTGCCAGCAGCCAACAGACAGGACCCCGTTCACCCCTCCACTTT.

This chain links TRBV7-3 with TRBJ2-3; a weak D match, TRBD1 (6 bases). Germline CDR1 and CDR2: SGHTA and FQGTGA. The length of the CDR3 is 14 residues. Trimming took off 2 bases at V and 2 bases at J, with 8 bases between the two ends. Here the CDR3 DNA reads TGTGCCAGCAGCTTAGGGGGCAACACAGATACGCAGTATTTT. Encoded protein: CASSLGGNTDTQYF.

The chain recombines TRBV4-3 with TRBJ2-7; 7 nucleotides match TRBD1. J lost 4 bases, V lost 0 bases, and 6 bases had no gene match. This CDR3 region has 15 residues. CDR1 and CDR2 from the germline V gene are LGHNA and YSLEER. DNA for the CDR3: TGCGCCAGCAGCCAAGATTTTCAGGGGGTGTACGAGCAGTACTTC. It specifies CASSQDFQGVYEQYF.

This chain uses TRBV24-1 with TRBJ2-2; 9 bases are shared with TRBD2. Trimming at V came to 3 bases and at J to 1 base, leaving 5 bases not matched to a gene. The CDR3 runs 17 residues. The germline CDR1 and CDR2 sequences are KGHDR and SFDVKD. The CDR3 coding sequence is TGTGCCACCAGTGATCCTACTAGCGGGTGGAACACCGGGGAGCTGTTTTTT. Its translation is CATSDPTSGWNTGELFF.

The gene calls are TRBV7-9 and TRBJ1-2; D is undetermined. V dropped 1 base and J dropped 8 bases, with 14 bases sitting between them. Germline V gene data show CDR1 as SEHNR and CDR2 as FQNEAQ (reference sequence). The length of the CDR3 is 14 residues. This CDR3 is CASSLDPLNAGYTF. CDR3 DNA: TGTGCCAGCAGCTTAGACCCCCTCAACGCGGGCTACACCTTC.

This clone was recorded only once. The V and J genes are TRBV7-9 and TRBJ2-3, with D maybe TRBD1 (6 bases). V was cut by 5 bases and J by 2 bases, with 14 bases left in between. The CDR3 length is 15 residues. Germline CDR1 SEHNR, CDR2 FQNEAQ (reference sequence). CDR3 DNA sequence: TGTGCCAGCAGCCGACTGTACAGGGACACAGATACGCAGTATTTT. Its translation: CASSRLYRDTDTQYF. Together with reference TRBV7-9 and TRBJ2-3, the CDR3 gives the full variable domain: DTGVSQNPRHKITKRGQNVTFRCDPISEHNRLYWYRQTLGQGPEFLTYFQNEAQLEKSRLLSDRFSAERPKGSFSTLEIQRTEQGDSAMYLCASSRLYRDTDTQYFGPGTRLTVL.

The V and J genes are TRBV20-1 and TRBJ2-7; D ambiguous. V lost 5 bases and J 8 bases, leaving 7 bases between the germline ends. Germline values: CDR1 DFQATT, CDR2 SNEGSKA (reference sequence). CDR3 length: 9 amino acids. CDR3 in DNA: TGCAGTGCTGGACCCCAGCAGTACTTC. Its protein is CSAGPQQYF.

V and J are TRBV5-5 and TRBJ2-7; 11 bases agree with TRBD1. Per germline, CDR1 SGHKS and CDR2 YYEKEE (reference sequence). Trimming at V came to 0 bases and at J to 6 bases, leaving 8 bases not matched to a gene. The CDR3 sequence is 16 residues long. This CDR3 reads CASSLGLGQGGTEQYF. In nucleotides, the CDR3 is TGTGCCAGCAGCTTGGGTCTGGGACAGGGGGGGACCGAGCAGTACTTC.

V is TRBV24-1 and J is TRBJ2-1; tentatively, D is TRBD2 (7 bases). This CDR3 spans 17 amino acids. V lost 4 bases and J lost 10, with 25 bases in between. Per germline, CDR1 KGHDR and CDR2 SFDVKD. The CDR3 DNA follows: TGTGCCACCAGTGACGCTACTCCTAGTGGGGGGGCCCAAGAGCAGTTCTTC. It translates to CATSDATPSGGAQEQFF.

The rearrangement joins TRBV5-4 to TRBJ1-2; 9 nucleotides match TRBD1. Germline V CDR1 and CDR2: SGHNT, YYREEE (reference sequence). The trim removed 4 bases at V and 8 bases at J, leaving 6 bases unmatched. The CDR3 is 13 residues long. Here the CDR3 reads CASSLQGAQGYTF. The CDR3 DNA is TGTGCCAGCAGCCTACAGGGGGCTCAGGGCTACACCTTC.

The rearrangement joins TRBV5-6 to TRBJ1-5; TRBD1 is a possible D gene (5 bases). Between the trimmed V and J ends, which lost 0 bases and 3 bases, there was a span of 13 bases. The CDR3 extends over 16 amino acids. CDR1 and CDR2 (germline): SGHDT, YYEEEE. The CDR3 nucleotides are TGTGCCAGCAGCTTGGACGGGCAGGGCAACAATCAGCCCCAGCATTTT. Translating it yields CASSLDGQGNNQPQHF.